This TCR beta chain comes out of a study of PD-1 blockade in classical Hodgkin lymphoma. Trimming took off 4 bases at V and 0 bases at J, with 10 bases between the two ends. The CDR3 covers 14 residues. Per germline, CDR1 MNHNS and CDR2 SASEGT. Every patient was affected by relapse after autologous stem cell transplantation, while exposure to brentuximab vedotin was not uniform. Study results and caveats: Patients were excluded if nivolumab began under 1 year after ASCT (the autologous transplant). When set against healthy donors, newly diagnosed patients were reported to show lower baseline TCR diversity. Diversity similar to that of newly diagnosed patients was seen at baseline in complete responders.

Repertoires were generated with immunoSEQ multiplex PCR, while TCRdb's copy carries only in-frame clones and drops some. The data show nearly 55,000 clones, 81% seen once. Comment on this clone: Antigen specificity is unknown.

This TCR came from a human donor with classical Hodgkin lymphoma. The chain recombines TRBV6-1 with TRBJ2-7, with D uncertain. The sequenced sample was peripheral blood mononuclear cells (PBMCs), obtained at baseline. CDR3 coding DNA: TGTGCCAGCAGTGCCACCGGGTTCTCCTACGAGCAGTACTTC. It specifies CASSATGFSYEQYF.